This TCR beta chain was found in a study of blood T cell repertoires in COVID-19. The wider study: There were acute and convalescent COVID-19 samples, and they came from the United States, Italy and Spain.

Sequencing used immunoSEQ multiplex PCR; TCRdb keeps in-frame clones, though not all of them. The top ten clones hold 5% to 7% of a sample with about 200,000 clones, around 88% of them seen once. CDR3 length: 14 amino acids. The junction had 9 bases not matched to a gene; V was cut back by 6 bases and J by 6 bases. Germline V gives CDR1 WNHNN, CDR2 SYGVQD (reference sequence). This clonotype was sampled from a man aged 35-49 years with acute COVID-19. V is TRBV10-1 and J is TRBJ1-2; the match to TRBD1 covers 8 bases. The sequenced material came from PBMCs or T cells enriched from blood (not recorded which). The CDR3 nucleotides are TGCGCCAGCAGCTCGAAAATGGACAGGGATGGCTACACCTTC. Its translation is CASSSKMDRDGYTF.